This section outlines one T cell receptor beta chain sequence together with its context. What this receptor recognizes is not known. The sample holds no much larger clone one base away, and base qualities are not on file. Preparation of the library involved the immunoSEQ multiplex PCR assay. For the multiplex PCR, a mixture combining 60 forward primers for TCR Vbeta segments and 13 reverse primers for TCR Jbeta segments was used. The CDR3 region of rearranged TCR beta genes was amplified from genomic DNA with a multiplex PCR assay. The amplified TCR beta libraries were sequenced on the Illumina HiSeq System as 87-base-pair reads. Turning to the authors' computational methods: A later analysis counted approximately 74 million unique TCR beta chains across the 666 repertoires, and some 11 million of these chains were shared by at least two donors. Raw reads were error-corrected and collapsed into unique sequences by a nearest-neighbor algorithm in which closely related sequences were merged to remove PCR and sequencing errors. To assign V, D and J gene segments, CDR3 sequences were aligned to IMGT reference sequences. For a sequence to be retained, a match of at least six nucleotides to both a V gene segment and a J gene segment was required. Rearrangements were classified as productive when the CDR3 lacked stop codons and remained in frame with V and J, and all other rearrangements were classified as non-productive. CDR3 was defined according to IMGT convention as the region running from the second conserved V-encoded cysteine to the conserved J-encoded phenylalanine. The earlier analysis of about 640 of the donors excluded any sequence lacking an unambiguous match to a single V gene segment. An earlier analysis of almost 600 of the donors classified V segments as functional when productive rearrangements were above 56.7% and as segregating when the standard deviation between donors was above 5%. A statistical classification framework was built to diagnose cytomegalovirus status from the catalog of TCR beta chain sequences. In a later analysis, TCR nucleotide sequences were compared against IMGT/GENE-DB human TR gene sequences so that V and J genes could be assigned. A later analysis assigned CDR3 sequences and most-parsimonious VDJ recombination scenarios with the TCRdist pipeline. In a later analysis, each TCR beta chain was defined by its CDR3 amino acid sequence together with its V-gene family, and reads lacking a unique V-gene family were excluded. To address suspected cross-contamination and a sequencing artifact, a later analysis removed around 600 highly shared, low-generation-probability nucleotide sequences. For each public chain, a later analysis derived a clonal expansion index from normalized ranks of inferred template counts within each repertoire. In a later analysis, generation probabilities were computed with a VDJ recombination model fitted to out-of-frame rearrangements, and the resulting probabilities were checked against IGoR. In a later analysis, TCR-TCR, TCR-HLA and TCR-CMV co-occurrence was scored with hypergeometric tests, and a repertoire-size bias correction was applied to TCR pairs. To estimate false discovery rates, a later analysis permuted the HLA or CMV assignments 20 times. In a later analysis, co-occurring TCRs were grouped with DBSCAN, and TCRdist sequence similarity was added when clustering was performed within HLA-allele-positive subsets. Repertoires with fewer than 30,000 or more than 120,000 public chains were left out of co-occurrence clustering, as were roughly five repertoires with anomalous nucleotide sharing. TCRdb limited this immuneACCESS table to in-frame rearrangements with V and J called. A share of clones is missing; checked studies link under half to unresolved V genes, and the rest is unexplained. That table furnishes V, J and clone size, whereas the DNA furnished D and trimming. In this sample the table shows over 250,000 clones, roughly 88% of which occur a single time. 3.5% to 4.5% of the sample lies in the top ten.

Counted from cysteine to phenylalanine, this CDR3 has 16 amino acids. This entry keeps only the CDR3 DNA: 48 bases, framed from base 1. The germline V gene (reference sequence) supplies CDR1 SEHNR and CDR2 FQNEAQ. At the junction V is shortened by 4 bases and J by 0 bases; bases outside the gene matches: 4. This entry is derived from a study of cytomegalovirus exposure and HLA in healthy donors (dated by TCRdb to the late 2010s). For the wider study: An earlier analysis of roughly 500 of the donors reported approximately 260 Gb of sequence data and 95 million to 120 million unique TCR beta sequences obtained from about 179 million T cells. Around 320 gigabases of sequencing data and approximately 85 million unique TCR sequences were included in an early release covering roughly 700 HLA-typed donors. Of the roughly 430 genotyped donors, over 65% fell in the genetic ancestry cluster associated with self-reported Caucasian donors. The aim of the study was to test whether cataloging public T cell receptors could identify signatures of past pathogen exposure. The study used immunosequencing to profile the T cell repertoires of approximately 690 subjects and linked those repertoires to cytomegalovirus serostatus. Along with the 666-subject first cohort, a separate validation cohort of over a hundred different subjects was used. High-throughput TCR immunosequencing, statistical association of individual TCRs with disease status, and machine learning were combined to predict cytomegalovirus infection status. A later analysis re-analyzed previously published TCR beta repertoires from 660 or so donors and added high-resolution HLA genotyping to study TCR occurrence patterns. The later analysis used no new phenotypic data to find candidate immune exposures, relying instead on TCR beta sequences and their occurrence across donors. An earlier analysis of approximately 630 of the donors applied high-throughput TCR beta sequencing to assess whether each TCR beta V gene segment acted as functional or pseudogenic. Donor age, sex, ethnicity and CMV serostatus were collected together with the repertoire data. In a later genetic analysis, genome-wide SNP genotypes for about 55% of the roughly 670 donors were used, and that subset was treated as a discovery cohort. All discovery cohort repertoires had been generated on a single sequencing platform. Class I and class II HLA loci were covered by the typing at four-digit resolution. The number of typed donors differed by locus: about 629-640 for A, B, C, DRB1 and DQB1; some 500 for DQA1; 606 for DPA1; and around 450 for DPB1. Roughly five DR-DQ haplotypes were handled as single units for association and clustering, since linkage in the cohort was strong. Among about 370 genotyped donors of the cohort, an average of roughly 230,000 unique TCR beta nucleotide sequences was sequenced per donor, of which about 18% were non-productive. General findings and caveats noted by the study authors: The earlier analysis of about 600 of the donors excluded roughly 17 rarely observed V segments, including chromosome 9 orphons, because counts were too low. It was suggested by the authors that the approach could potentially be generalized to other disease states and immunological phenotypes. An earlier analysis of approximately 570 of the donors showed that most TCR beta V segments appeared in productive rearrangements either about 87% or about 30% of the time, which broadly matched IMGT annotations. Three of the identified cytomegalovirus-associated TCR beta chains were confirmed in vitro to be specific for cytomegalovirus antigens. This cohort had only TCR beta chains sequenced, and the lack of alpha or paired-chain data limited which features could be detected. Immune exposure information for the cohort was limited to CMV serostatus. A later analysis reported that several top co-occurrence clusters appeared linked to parvovirus B19, influenza, CMV and Epstein-Barr virus. A cluster of highly shared sequence variants was judged likely to represent a technical artifact of the sequencing pipeline. Some IMGT-functional V segments, including TRBV6-2 and TRBV6-3, could not be told apart with the 87-base-pair reads, so those segments were excluded. Roughly uniform sequencing depth across donors was assumed in presence/absence analyses, although this assumption may not hold. In a later analysis, around 15,000 TCR beta sequences were associated with specific HLA alleles at a false discovery rate of 0.05. Most TCR sequences were observed very rarely across donors, whereas some public TCRs were present in many individuals. Assigning TCR associations to individual alleles was difficult when HLA alleles, especially DR and DQ, strongly co-occurred. The study listed over 150 TCR beta chains as associated with cytomegalovirus. A further reported finding was that TCR beta sequences accurately predicted the HLA-A and HLA-B alleles for most subjects in the first cohort. In a later genetic analysis, fewer N-insertions in productive TCRs were reported among donors in an Asian-associated ancestry cluster than the roughly 640-donor mean. Because HLA typing was unavailable for some donors at each locus, only the typed subset was used in association tests. In both the original and validation cohorts, the classifier was reported to diagnose cytomegalovirus status with high specificity and sensitivity. A later analysis found that HLA-associated TCR beta chains were more clonally expanded and had lower generation probabilities than equally common non-associated chains. A later analysis found that most CMV-associated TCR beta chains appeared HLA-restricted, with HLA associations seemingly driven largely by CMV exposure. Correlated functional status among segregating V segments might be attributable to linkage disequilibrium, but an unknown experimental factor could not be ruled out. In a later analysis, the rate of TCR association differed among HLA loci, with DRB1 alleles having the most associated TCRs and HLA-C alleles having the fewest. In a later genetic analysis, a missense DCLRE1C variant was associated with V-gene and J-gene trimming of TCR beta chains, and the association was replicated in an independent cohort.

The cohort consisted of some 670 healthy bone marrow donors. At the time of sampling, every cohort member was nominally healthy, though immune exposures that went unrecorded were likely present. The donor was CMV seropositive and belonged to the group of 250 to 300 seropositive cohort members. Each donor provided a peripheral blood sample, and peripheral blood mononuclear cells were used for TCR beta sequencing. The Qiagen DNeasy Blood Extraction Kit was used to extract genomic DNA from the blood cell samples. This receptor was obtained from a man between 35 and 55 years old in good health and CMV-seropositive. Recombination linked TRBV7-9 to TRBJ2-7; TRBD2 lines up with 12 middle nucleotides. Sequences were obtained from PBMCs. The CDR3 region reads CASSCPTSGSSYEQYF. The DNA is TGTGCCAGCAGCTGCCCGACTAGCGGGAGCTCCTACGAGCAGTACTTC.